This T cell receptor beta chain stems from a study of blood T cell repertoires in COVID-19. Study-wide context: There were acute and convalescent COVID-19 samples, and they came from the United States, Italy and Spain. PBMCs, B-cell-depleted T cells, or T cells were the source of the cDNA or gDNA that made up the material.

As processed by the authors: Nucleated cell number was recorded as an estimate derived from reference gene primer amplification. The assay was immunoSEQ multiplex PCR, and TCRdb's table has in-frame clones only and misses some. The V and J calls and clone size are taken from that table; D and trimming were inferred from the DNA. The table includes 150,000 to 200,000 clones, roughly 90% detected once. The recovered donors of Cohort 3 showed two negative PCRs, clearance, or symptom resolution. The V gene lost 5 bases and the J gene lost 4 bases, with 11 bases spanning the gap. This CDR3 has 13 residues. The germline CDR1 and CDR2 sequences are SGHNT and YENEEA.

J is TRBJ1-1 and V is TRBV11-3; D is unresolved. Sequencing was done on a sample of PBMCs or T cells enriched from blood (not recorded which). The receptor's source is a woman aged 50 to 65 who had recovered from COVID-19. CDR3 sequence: CASSGGLGTEAFF. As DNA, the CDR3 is TGTGCCAGCAGCGGAGGGTTGGGCACTGAAGCTTTCTTT.